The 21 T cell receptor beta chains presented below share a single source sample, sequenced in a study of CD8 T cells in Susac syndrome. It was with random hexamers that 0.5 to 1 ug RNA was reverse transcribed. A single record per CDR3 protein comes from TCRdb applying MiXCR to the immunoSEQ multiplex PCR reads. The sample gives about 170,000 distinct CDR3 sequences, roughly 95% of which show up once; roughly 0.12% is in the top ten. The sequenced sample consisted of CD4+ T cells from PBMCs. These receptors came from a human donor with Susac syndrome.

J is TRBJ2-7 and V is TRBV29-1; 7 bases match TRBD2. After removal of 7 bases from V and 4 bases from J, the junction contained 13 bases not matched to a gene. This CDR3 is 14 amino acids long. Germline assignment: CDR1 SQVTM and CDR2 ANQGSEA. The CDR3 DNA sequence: TGCAGCGCTTCCCTGTGGCGGGGGAAATACGAGCAGTACTTC. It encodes CSASLWRGKYEQYF.

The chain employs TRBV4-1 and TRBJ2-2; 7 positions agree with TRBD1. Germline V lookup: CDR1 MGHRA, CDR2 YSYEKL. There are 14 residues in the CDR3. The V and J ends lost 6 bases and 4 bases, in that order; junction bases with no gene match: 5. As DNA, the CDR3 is TGCGCCAGCAGGGTGCCAGGGGGCACCGGGGAGCTGTTTTTT. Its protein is CASRVPGGTGELFF.

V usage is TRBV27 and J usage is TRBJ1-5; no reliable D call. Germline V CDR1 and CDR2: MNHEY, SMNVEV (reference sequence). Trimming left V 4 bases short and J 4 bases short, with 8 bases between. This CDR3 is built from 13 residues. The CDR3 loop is CASSSAPNQPQHF. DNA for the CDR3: TGTGCCAGCAGTTCAGCTCCGAATCAGCCCCAGCATTTT.

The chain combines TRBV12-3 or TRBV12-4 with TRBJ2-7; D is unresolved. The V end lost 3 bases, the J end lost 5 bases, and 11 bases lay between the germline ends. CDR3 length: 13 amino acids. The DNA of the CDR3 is TGTGCCAGCAGTTTTTACACCGCCCACGAGCAGTACTTC. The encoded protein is CASSFYTAHEQYF.

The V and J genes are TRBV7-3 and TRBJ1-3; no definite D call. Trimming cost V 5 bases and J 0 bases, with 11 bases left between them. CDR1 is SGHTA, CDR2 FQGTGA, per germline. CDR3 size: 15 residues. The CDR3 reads CASSLRPGSGNTIYF. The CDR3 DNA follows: TGTGCCAGCAGCCTAAGACCCGGCTCTGGAAACACCATATATTTT.

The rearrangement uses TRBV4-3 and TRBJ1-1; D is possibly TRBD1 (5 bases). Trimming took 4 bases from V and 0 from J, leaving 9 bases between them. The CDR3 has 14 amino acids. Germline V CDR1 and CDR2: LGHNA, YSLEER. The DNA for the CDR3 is TGCGCCAGCAGCCCCAGGGCGATGAACACTGAAGCTTTCTTT. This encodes CASSPRAMNTEAFF.

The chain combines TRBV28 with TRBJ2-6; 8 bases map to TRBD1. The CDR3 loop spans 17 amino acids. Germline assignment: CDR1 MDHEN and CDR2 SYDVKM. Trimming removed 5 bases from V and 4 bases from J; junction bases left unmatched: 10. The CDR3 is CASSVRGRLVGANVLTF. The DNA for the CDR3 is TGTGCCAGCAGTGTCAGGGGGCGCTTGGTAGGGGCCAACGTCCTGACTTTC.

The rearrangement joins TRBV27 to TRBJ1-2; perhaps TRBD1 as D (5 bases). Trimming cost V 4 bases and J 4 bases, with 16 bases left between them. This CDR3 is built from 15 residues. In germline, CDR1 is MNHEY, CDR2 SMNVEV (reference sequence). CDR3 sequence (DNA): TGTGCCAGCAGTTCAACCCCAGGGTACACCTATGGCTACACCTTC. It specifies CASSSTPGYTYGYTF.

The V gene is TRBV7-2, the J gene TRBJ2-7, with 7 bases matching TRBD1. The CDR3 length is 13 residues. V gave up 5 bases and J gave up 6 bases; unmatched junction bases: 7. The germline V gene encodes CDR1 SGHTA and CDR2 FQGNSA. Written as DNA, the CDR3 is TGTGCCAGCAGCCCTGGACAGGCTAGCGAGCAGTACTTC. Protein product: CASSPGQASEQYF. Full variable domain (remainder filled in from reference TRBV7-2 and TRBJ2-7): GAGVSQSPSNKVTEKGKDVELRCDPISGHTALYWYRQSLGQGLEFLIYFQGNSAPDKSGLPSDRFSAERTGGSVSTLTIQRTQQEDSAVYLCASSPGQASEQYFGPGTRLTVT.

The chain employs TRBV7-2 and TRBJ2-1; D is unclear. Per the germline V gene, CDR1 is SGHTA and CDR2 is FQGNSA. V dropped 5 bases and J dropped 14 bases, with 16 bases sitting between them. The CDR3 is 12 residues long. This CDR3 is CASSPSGGVEFF. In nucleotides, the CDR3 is TGTGCCAGCAGCCCTTCCGGCGGAGTGGAGTTCTTC.

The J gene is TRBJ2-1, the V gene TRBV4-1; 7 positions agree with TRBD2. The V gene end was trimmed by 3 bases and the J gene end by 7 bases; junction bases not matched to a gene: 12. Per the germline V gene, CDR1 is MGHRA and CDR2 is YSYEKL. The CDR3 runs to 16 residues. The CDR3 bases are TGCGCCAGCAGCCAGAGGTGGGGGGGTCGAGGGAATGAGCAGTTCTTC. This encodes CASSQRWGGRGNEQFF.

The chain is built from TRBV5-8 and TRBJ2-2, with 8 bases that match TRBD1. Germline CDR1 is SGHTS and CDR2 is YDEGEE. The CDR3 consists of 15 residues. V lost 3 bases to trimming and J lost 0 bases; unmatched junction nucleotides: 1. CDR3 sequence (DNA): TGTGCCAGCAGCTCGGGACAGGCGAACACCGGGGAGCTGTTTTTT. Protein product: CASSSGQANTGELFF.

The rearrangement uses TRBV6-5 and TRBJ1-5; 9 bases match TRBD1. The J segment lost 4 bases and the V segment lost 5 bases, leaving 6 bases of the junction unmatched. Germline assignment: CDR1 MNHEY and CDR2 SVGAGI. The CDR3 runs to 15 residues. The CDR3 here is CASSAQGAANQPQHF. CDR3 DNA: TGTGCCAGCAGTGCACAGGGGGCCGCTAATCAGCCCCAGCATTTT.

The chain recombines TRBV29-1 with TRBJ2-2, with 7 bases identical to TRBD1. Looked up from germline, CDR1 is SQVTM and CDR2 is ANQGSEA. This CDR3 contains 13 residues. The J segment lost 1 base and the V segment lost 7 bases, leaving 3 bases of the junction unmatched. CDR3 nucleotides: TGCAGCGGCCGGACAGGGAACACCGGGGAGCTGTTTTTT. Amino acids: CSGRTGNTGELFF.

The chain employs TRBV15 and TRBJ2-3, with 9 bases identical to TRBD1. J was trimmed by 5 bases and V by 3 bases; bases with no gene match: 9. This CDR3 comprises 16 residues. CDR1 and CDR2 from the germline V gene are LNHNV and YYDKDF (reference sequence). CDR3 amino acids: CATSRQTQGAGDTQYF. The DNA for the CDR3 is TGTGCCACCAGCAGGCAAACACAGGGGGCGGGAGATACGCAGTATTTT.

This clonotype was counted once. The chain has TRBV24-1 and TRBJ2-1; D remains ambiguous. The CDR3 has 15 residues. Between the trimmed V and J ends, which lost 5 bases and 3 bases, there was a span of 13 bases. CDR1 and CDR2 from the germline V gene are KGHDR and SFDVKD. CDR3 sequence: CATSVTRSNYNEQFF. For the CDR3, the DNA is TGTGCCACCAGTGTCACCAGGTCGAACTACAATGAGCAGTTCTTC.

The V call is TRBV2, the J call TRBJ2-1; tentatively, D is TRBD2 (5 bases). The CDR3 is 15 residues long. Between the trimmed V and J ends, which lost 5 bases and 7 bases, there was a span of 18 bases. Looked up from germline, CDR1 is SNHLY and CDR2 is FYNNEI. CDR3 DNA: TGTGCCAGCAGTCCAACTAGGGCGGCTGGGAATGAGCAGTTCTTC. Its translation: CASSPTRAAGNEQFF.

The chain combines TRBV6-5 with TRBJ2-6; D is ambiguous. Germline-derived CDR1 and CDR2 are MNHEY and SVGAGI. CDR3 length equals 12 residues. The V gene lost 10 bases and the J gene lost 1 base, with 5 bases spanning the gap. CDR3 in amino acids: CATRSGANVLTF. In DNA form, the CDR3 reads TGTGCCACCCGATCTGGGGCCAACGTCCTGACTTTC.

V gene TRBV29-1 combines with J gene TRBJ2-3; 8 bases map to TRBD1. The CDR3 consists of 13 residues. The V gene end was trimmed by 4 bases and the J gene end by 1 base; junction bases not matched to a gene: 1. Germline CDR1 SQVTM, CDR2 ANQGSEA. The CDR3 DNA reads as TGCAGCGTTGCCAGGGGGCGCACAGATACGCAGTATTTT. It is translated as CSVARGRTDTQYF.

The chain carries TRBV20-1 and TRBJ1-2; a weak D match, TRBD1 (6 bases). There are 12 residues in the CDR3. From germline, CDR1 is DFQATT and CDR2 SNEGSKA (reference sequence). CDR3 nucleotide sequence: TGCATTCTGCCACAGGGCCTCTATGGCTACACCTTC. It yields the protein CILPQGLYGYTF.

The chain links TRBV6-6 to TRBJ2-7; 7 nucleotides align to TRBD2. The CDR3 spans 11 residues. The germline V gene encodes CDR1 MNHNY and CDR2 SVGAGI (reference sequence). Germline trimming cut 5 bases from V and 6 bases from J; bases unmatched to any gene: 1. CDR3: CASSTGGEQYV. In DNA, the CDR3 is TGTGCCAGCAGTACGGGAGGCGAGCAGTACGTC.